Listed here are 28 T cell receptor beta chains from one sample, sequenced in a study of control samples from healthy donors and cancer patients. Produced via immunoSEQ multiplex PCR; TCRdb's table is partial and in-frame only. The repertoire has approximately 97,000 clones, 85% of them found once; the top ten carry roughly 19%. Sequenced sample: blood. These receptors were obtained from a man in his thirties or forties in good health.

The DNA for the CDR3 is TGTGCCAGCAGCGACCGGAGAGAAGCTTTCTTT. Translated, it gives CASSDRREAFF. This chain connects TRBV5-4 to TRBJ1-1; D ambiguous. CDR3 size: 11 residues. V was trimmed by 4 bases and J by 8 bases, leaving 9 bases between them. Germline loops: CDR1 SGHNT, CDR2 YYREEE (reference sequence).

This clone was seen more than once but under ten times. The chain carries TRBV12-3 or TRBV12-4 and TRBJ1-3; D unresolved. The CDR3 loop spans 10 amino acids. V lost 5 bases and J 8 bases, leaving 4 bases between the germline ends. DNA for the CDR3: TGTGCCAGCAGTCTTCACACCATATATTTT. It is translated as CASSLHTIYF.

The V and J genes are TRBV29-1 and TRBJ1-5; D remains unclear. In germline, CDR1 is SQVTM, CDR2 ANQGSEA. The CDR3 sequence is 13 residues long. V gave up 7 bases and J gave up 4 bases, with 14 bases separating them. In nucleotides, the CDR3 is TGCAGCGCCCGGGAGACGAAAAATCAGCCCCAGCATTTT. Its translation: CSARETKNQPQHF.

The chain recombines TRBV3-1 (or the pseudogene TRBV3-2) with TRBJ1-2, with a possible D match to TRBD1 (5 bases). Per germline, CDR1 LGHDT and CDR2 YNNKEL (reference sequence). The V end lost 6 bases, the J end lost 8 bases, and 19 bases lay between the germline ends. This CDR3 is built from 14 residues. CDR3 protein: CASRPTGTVAGYTF. The CDR3 nucleotides are TGTGCCAGCAGGCCGACCGGGACGGTAGCGGGCTACACCTTC.

This chain joins TRBV5-1 and TRBJ1-2; maybe TRBD1 (5 bases). The CDR3 is 15 amino acids. Germline values: CDR1 SGHRS, CDR2 YFSETQ. The V gene lost 4 bases and the J gene lost 0 bases, with 13 bases spanning the gap. In DNA form, the CDR3 reads TGCGCCAGCAGCACCGGAGGGGTCGCTAACTATGGCTACACCTTC. Translation gives CASSTGGVANYGYTF.

This chain uses TRBV6-4 with TRBJ1-4; D might be TRBD1 (5 bases). This CDR3 has 14 residues. Germline CDR1 is MRHNA and CDR2 is SNTAGT. V shed 3 bases and J shed 2 bases, with 7 bases lying between them. For the CDR3, the DNA is TGTGCCAGCAGTGATGGGGGGACTAATGAAAAACTGTTTTTT. Translated: CASSDGGTNEKLFF.

V is TRBV18 and J is TRBJ1-1, with D perhaps TRBD1 (5 bases). Germline CDR1 and CDR2: KGHSH and LQKENI. The V end was cut by 3 bases, the J end by 5 bases, with 16 bases between. The CDR3 extends over 15 amino acids. DNA for the CDR3: TGTGCCAGCTCACCGGCGGGGGGAGATGAGACTGAAGCTTTCTTT. Protein: CASSPAGGDETEAFF.

This rearrangement joins TRBV4-2 to TRBJ1-2; D gene uncertain. The CDR3 covers 13 residues. Trimming stripped 5 bases from V and 6 bases from J, with 13 bases between. CDR1 is LGHNA and CDR2 is YNFKEQ in the germline V gene. In DNA, the CDR3 is TGTGCCAGCAGCACACAACCCGGAGATGGCTACACCTTC. As protein: CASSTQPGDGYTF.

The V and J genes are TRBV6-5 and TRBJ1-4; D is unresolved. V lost 3 bases and J lost 11, with 16 bases in between. The CDR3 sequence is 14 residues long. CDR1 and CDR2 from the germline V gene are MNHEY and SVGAGI. CDR3 DNA: TGTGCCAGCAGTTATCGGGGTGGGTTGACGAAACTGTTTTTT. It specifies CASSYRGGLTKLFF.

The chain links TRBV6-1 to TRBJ2-1; TRBD2 agrees at 7 bases. The CDR3 length is 14 residues. Germline V gene sequence: CDR1 MNHNS, CDR2 SASEGT. The trim removed 3 bases at V and 7 bases at J, leaving 6 bases unmatched. CDR3 nucleotide sequence: TGTGCCAGCAGTGACGGACTAGACGGGAATGAGCAGTTCTTC. It encodes CASSDGLDGNEQFF.

The CDR3 region is CATGGTYLPLHF. The CDR3 DNA reads TGTGCCACCGGGGGAACGTATCTCCCCCTCCACTTT. The gene calls are TRBV24-1 and TRBJ1-6; weak D call: TRBD1 (5 bases). The germline CDR1 and CDR2 sequences are KGHDR and SFDVKD. The CDR3 has 12 amino acids. Trimming shortened V by 9 bases and J by 13 bases, and 15 bases separated the two germline ends.

V usage is TRBV9 and J usage is TRBJ2-2; D is possibly TRBD1 (5 bases). This CDR3 has 14 residues. V was trimmed by 3 bases and J by 7 bases, leaving 13 bases between them. CDR1 is SGDLS and CDR2 is YYNGEE in the germline V gene. The CDR3 is CASSAQWGLGELFF. The CDR3 DNA sequence: TGTGCCAGCAGCGCCCAGTGGGGCCTCGGGGAGCTGTTTTTT. The entire variable domain, with the rest obtained from reference TRBV9 and TRBJ2-2, is as follows: DSGVTQTPKHLITATGQRVTLRCSPRSGDLSVYWYQQSLDQGLQFLIQYYNGEERAKGNILERFSAQQFPDLHSELNLSSLELGDSALYFCASSAQWGLGELFFGEGSRLTVL.

The chain has TRBV9 and TRBJ2-2, with D unresolved. The V and J ends lost 0 bases and 4 bases respectively, with 7 bases between them. CDR1 is SGDLS, CDR2 YYNGEE, per germline. CDR3 length: 14 residues. CDR3 coding DNA: TGTGCCAGCAGCGTAGACGGAATCACCGGGGAGCTGTTTTTT. Protein sequence: CASSVDGITGELFF.

The chain uses TRBV19 and TRBJ2-3; no reliable D call. The CDR3 length is 13 residues. Deletions cut 3 bases from V and 5 bases from J, with 9 bases between. Germline-derived CDR1 and CDR2 are LNHDA and SQIVND (reference sequence). CDR3 DNA sequence: TGTGCCAGTAGTATGACGAGAGGAGATACGCAGTATTTT. As protein: CASSMTRGDTQYF.

The J gene is TRBJ1-6, the V gene TRBV30; D call uncertain. V was shortened by 2 bases and J by 8 bases, with 10 bases between the two germline ends. The CDR3 is made up of 13 amino acids. CDR1 is GTSNPN and CDR2 is SVGIG in the germline V gene (reference sequence). The CDR3: CAWSRERDSPLHF. The CDR3, as DNA: TGTGCCTGGAGTAGGGAGCGGGATTCACCCCTCCACTTT.

The rearrangement links TRBV30 to TRBJ1-3; 8 bases are shared with TRBD1. Germline lookup yields CDR1 GTSNPN and CDR2 SVGIG (reference sequence). The CDR3 has 15 amino acids. J lost 3 bases, V lost 2 bases, and 6 bases had no gene match. The CDR3 sequence is CAWSTGGGIGNTIYF. CDR3 sequence (DNA): TGTGCCTGGAGTACAGGGGGTGGTATTGGAAACACCATATATTTT.

As for this clone: Other DNA sequences from this sample encode an identical CDR3 as well. The chain has TRBV5-1 and TRBJ1-1, with D unresolved. V shed 7 bases and J shed 5 bases, with 12 bases lying between them. Germline CDR1 reads SGHRS; CDR2 reads YFSETQ. The CDR3 is made up of 12 amino acids. The DNA of the CDR3 is TGCGCCAGCTCACTGGGGAGAACTGAAGCTTTCTTT. Its protein product is CASSLGRTEAFF.

The rearrangement uses TRBV27 and TRBJ1-5, with D tentatively TRBD1 (5 bases). The germline gives CDR1 MNHEY, CDR2 SMNVEV (reference sequence). Trimming stripped 5 bases from V and 0 bases from J, with 17 bases between. This CDR3 contains 17 residues. The CDR3 DNA reads as TGTGCCAGCAGTACGGGGCAGGGAAGTTATAGCAATCAGCCCCAGCATTTT. Translating gives CASSTGQGSYSNQPQHF.

This sequence joins TRBV6-5 and TRBJ1-4; D might be TRBD1 (5 bases). Trimming shortened V by 6 bases and J by 0 bases, and 8 bases separated the two germline ends. CDR3 length: 14 amino acids. Germline V gene lookup returns CDR1 MNHEY and CDR2 SVGAGI. CDR3 amino acids: CASRLTATNEKLFF. CDR3 DNA: TGTGCCAGCAGGTTGACAGCAACTAATGAAAAACTGTTTTTT.

This chain connects TRBV2 to TRBJ1-6, with D possibly matching TRBD1 (5 bases). CDR1 and CDR2 (germline): SNHLY, FYNNEI. The length of the CDR3 is 15 residues. V was shortened by 6 bases and J by 7 bases, with 16 bases between the two germline ends. The CDR3 loop is CASRRDRLGNSPLHF. For the CDR3, the DNA is TGTGCCAGCAGACGGGACCGGTTGGGGAATTCACCCCTCCACTTT.

The chain recombines TRBV11-2 with TRBJ1-3; the D is unclear. CDR3 length: 13 residues. The V gene's germline CDR1 is SGHAT and CDR2 FQNNGV. V shed 4 bases and J shed 0 bases, with 4 bases lying between them. The CDR3 DNA sequence: TGTGCCAGCAGCTGGCTCTCTGGAAACACCATATATTTT. Its translation: CASSWLSGNTIYF.

This clone has only a few counts. V gene TRBV3-1 (or the pseudogene TRBV3-2) combines with J gene TRBJ2-1, with D tentatively TRBD2 (7 bases). Trimming took off 2 bases at V and 6 bases at J, with 17 bases between the two ends. The V gene's germline CDR1 is LGHDT and CDR2 YNNKEL (reference sequence). The CDR3 loop spans 16 amino acids. CDR3: CASSQLVGGPGNEQFF. The DNA of the CDR3 is TGTGCCAGCAGCCAATTAGTGGGGGGGCCTGGCAATGAGCAGTTCTTC.

A single count supports this clone. The chain recombines TRBV2 with TRBJ1-1; TRBD1 matches 7 bases. CDR1 is SNHLY and CDR2 is FYNNEI in the germline V gene. The CDR3 consists of 14 residues. With 5 bases clipped from V and 5 bases from J, the junction kept 8 bases outside the gene matches. The CDR3 is CASSRGGAWTEAFF. CDR3 nucleotides: TGTGCCAGCAGTAGAGGGGGCGCGTGGACTGAAGCTTTCTTT.

This rearrangement joins TRBV7-3 to TRBJ2-2, with 9 bases that match TRBD1. Germline V CDR1 and CDR2: SGHTA, FQGTGA. The CDR3 is 16 residues long. Germline trimming cut 5 bases from V and 6 bases from J; bases unmatched to any gene: 10. CDR3 DNA sequence: TGTGCCAGCAGCCCCATGGGGACAGGGATATCCGGGGAGCTGTTTTTT. Translating gives CASSPMGTGISGELFF.

This sequence joins TRBV24-1 and TRBJ2-7, with 10 bases that match TRBD2. The CDR3 loop spans 17 amino acids. Losses at the gene ends were 7 bases for V and 1 base for J; bases not matched to a gene: 12. Looked up from germline, CDR1 is KGHDR and CDR2 is SFDVKD. This chain's CDR3 is CATSLIRTSGVSYEQYF. CDR3 bases: TGTGCCACCAGCCTCATCCGAACTAGCGGGGTTTCCTACGAGCAGTACTTC.

V gene TRBV5-1 combines with J gene TRBJ1-6, with 7 bases fitting TRBD1. The CDR3 spans 15 residues. The V segment lost 4 bases and the J segment 10 bases; nucleotides outside the gene matches: 11. Germline V gene sequence: CDR1 SGHRS, CDR2 YFSETQ. The CDR3 here is CASSPGQDAASPLHF. The CDR3 nucleotides read TGCGCCAGCAGCCCAGGACAGGACGCAGCATCACCCCTCCACTTT.

This rearrangement joins TRBV29-1 to TRBJ1-1; TRBD1 might be the D (5 bases). V dropped 8 bases and J dropped 0 bases, with 10 bases sitting between them. The germline CDR1 and CDR2 sequences are SQVTM and ANQGSEA. This CDR3 region has 12 residues. The CDR3 spells CSSQGMNTEAFF. The DNA for the CDR3 is TGCAGCTCTCAGGGCATGAACACTGAAGCTTTCTTT.

The chain employs TRBV5-4 and TRBJ2-5, with a tentative D call TRBD1 (6 bases). The CDR3 is made up of 15 amino acids. Germline V gives CDR1 SGHNT, CDR2 YYREEE (reference sequence). The V and J ends lost 4 bases and 1 base respectively, with 14 bases between them. In DNA, the CDR3 is TGTGCCAGCAGCGGCAAGGGGGTTGGCCAAGAGACCCAGTACTTC. Translated: CASSGKGVGQETQYF.